This entry lists 23 T cell receptor beta chains sequenced from one sample in a study of blood T cells in healthy people across ages. PCR was performed a second time for roughly 7 to 11 cycles using a sample-barcoded 5' primer and a J-beta primer mix. Via MiXCR, TCRdb re-called the 5' RACE reads, giving one row per CDR3 protein. The sample shows around 1,000,000 distinct CDR3 sequences, less than 45% of them seen only once. Sequencing was carried out using blood. Every receptor here comes from a man younger than 30 in good health.

The CDR3 DNA reads TGTGCCAGCAGCCTGGATGGGGAGGAGGCTGAAGCTTTCTTT. It is translated as CASSLDGEEAEAFF. V is TRBV4-2 and J is TRBJ1-1, with unresolved D. V was cut by 4 bases and J by 6 bases, with 15 bases left in between. Looked up from germline, CDR1 is LGHNA and CDR2 is YNFKEQ. This CDR3 is 14 amino acids long.

The sample holds a few counts of this clonotype. The CDR3 sequence: CASSVVTSGEQFF. CDR3 in DNA: TGTGCCAGCAGCGTAGTGACTAGCGGTGAGCAGTTCTTC. The chain combines TRBV9 with TRBJ2-1; 9 bases match TRBD2. Germline assignment: CDR1 SGDLS and CDR2 YYNGEE. V gave up 0 bases and J gave up 9 bases; unmatched junction bases: 1. This CDR3 spans 13 amino acids.

This clonotype came up many times. V and J are TRBV10-3 and TRBJ2-3; D is possibly TRBD1 (6 bases). The CDR3 sequence is 13 residues long. The germline V and J ends were trimmed by 5 bases and 8 bases, with 14 bases remaining between them. CDR1 and CDR2 from the germline V gene are ENHRY and SYGVKD. CDR3 in DNA: TGTGCCATCAGTACAGGGACATTTGGTACGCAGTATTTT. Its protein is CAISTGTFGTQYF.

The chain employs TRBV4-1 and TRBJ1-3; D is undetermined. Trimming cost V 1 base and J 2 bases, with 12 bases left between them. Per the germline V gene, CDR1 is MGHRA and CDR2 is YSYEKL. CDR3 length equals 16 residues. Here the CDR3 DNA reads TGCGCCAGCAGCCAAGTCCTTTCGGTGGCTGGAAACACCATATATTTT. Translation gives CASSQVLSVAGNTIYF.

This CDR3 is CASSDGQGWDTQYF. The DNA for the CDR3 is TGTGCCAGCAGCGATGGACAGGGTTGGGATACGCAGTATTTT. The rearrangement uses TRBV7-2 and TRBJ2-3; 8 nucleotides agree with TRBD1. Germline loops: CDR1 SGHTA, CDR2 FQGNSA. V shed 5 bases, J shed 6 bases, and the junction held 7 bases outside the gene matches. The CDR3 sequence is 14 residues long.

This chain connects TRBV13 to TRBJ1-1, with D possibly being TRBD1 (6 bases). The length of the CDR3 is 14 residues. V was pared by 6 bases and J by 1 base, with 12 bases between. Germline loops: CDR1 PRHDT, CDR2 FYEKMQ (reference sequence). The CDR3 loop reads CASSEGRGNTEAFF. CDR3 in DNA: TGTGCCAGCAGTGAAGGCAGGGGGAACACTGAAGCTTTCTTT.

To note about this clonotype: A single base separates this from a much larger clone, so it may be a read error. The V call is TRBV2, the J call TRBJ2-1; D is uncertain. The CDR3 covers 14 residues. Trimming left V 6 bases short and J 7 bases short, with 16 bases between. Per the germline V gene, CDR1 is SNHLY and CDR2 is FYNNEI. The CDR3 DNA follows: TGTGCCAGCAGCGCTGGAACGTACCGGAATGAGCAGTTCTTC. Amino acids: CASSAGTYRNEQFF. The full variable domain, its missing parts supplied by reference TRBV2 and TRBJ2-1, is EPEVTQTPSHQVTQMGQEVILRCVPISNHLYFYWYRQILGQKVEFLVSFYNNEISEKSEIFDDQFSVERPDGSNFTLKIRSTKLEDSAMYFCASSAGTYRNEQFFGPGTRLTVL.

The chain has TRBV28 and TRBJ1-6; 10 bases agree with TRBD1. There are 15 residues in the CDR3. The germline gives CDR1 MDHEN, CDR2 SYDVKM. V trimming: 5 bases; J trimming: 10 bases; junction bases outside the gene matches: 8. The DNA for the CDR3 is TGTGCCAGCAGTACCTCCGGGACAGGGGTCTCACCCCTCCACTTT. It codes for CASSTSGTGVSPLHF.

In this sample, this clonotype turned up a few times. The V call is TRBV6-2 or TRBV6-3, the J call TRBJ1-2; D unclear. Per germline, CDR1 MNHEY and CDR2 SVGEGT. V was cut by 2 bases and J by 0 bases, with 7 bases left in between. This CDR3 is 14 amino acids long. The CDR3 sequence is CASSYRPSNYGYTF. In DNA, the CDR3 is TGTGCCAGCAGTTACCGGCCCTCTAACTATGGCTACACCTTC.

Details on this clonotype: A read error may explain this, as a much larger clone is one base away. This sequence joins TRBV12-3 or TRBV12-4 and TRBJ2-4; D remains ambiguous. V was trimmed by 5 bases and J by 0 bases, leaving 8 bases between them. CDR3 length: 14 amino acids. CDR3 region: CASSVLLAKNIQYF. The CDR3 DNA reads as TGTGCCAGCAGTGTATTATTAGCCAAAAACATTCAGTACTTC.

The chain combines TRBV12-3 or TRBV12-4 with TRBJ2-3, with D tentatively TRBD1 (6 bases). Trimming shortened V by 5 bases and J by 4 bases, and 19 bases separated the two germline ends. This CDR3 is 16 amino acids long. This CDR3 is CASSPGAGRTADTQYF. The CDR3, as DNA: TGTGCCAGCAGTCCAGGGGCAGGCAGGACCGCAGATACGCAGTATTTT.

Written as DNA, the CDR3 is TGTGCCAGCAGCCCCGATATCGGGAACACTGAAGCTTTCTTT. Protein sequence: CASSPDIGNTEAFF. The chain has TRBV27 and TRBJ1-1; D unresolved. CDR3 size: 14 residues. Germline V gives CDR1 MNHEY, CDR2 SMNVEV (reference sequence). Trimming removed 6 bases from V and 1 base from J, with 12 bases in between.

Concerning this clonotype: A read error may be the cause here, since a much bigger clone is one base away. V gene TRBV20-1 combines with J gene TRBJ1-5, with TRBD1 identical over 9 bases. Trimming cost V 3 bases and J 6 bases; bases outside gene matches: 6. The germline gives CDR1 DFQATT, CDR2 SNEGSKA (reference sequence). This CDR3 contains 14 residues. CDR3 sequence reads: CSASRDREIQPQHF. CDR3 bases: TGCAGTGCTAGCCGGGACAGGGAGATTCAGCCCCAGCATTTT.

This clonotype turned up a few times. The gene calls are TRBV20-1 and TRBJ1-1; possible D gene TRBD1, 5 bases. Germline-derived CDR1 and CDR2 are DFQATT and SNEGSKA (reference sequence). V was trimmed by 3 bases and J by 7 bases, leaving 9 bases between them. This CDR3 contains 11 residues. CDR3 sequence reads: CSARQGVEAFF. The CDR3 DNA follows: TGCAGTGCTAGGCAGGGCGTTGAAGCTTTCTTT.

This clonotype was recorded a few times. The V and J genes are TRBV20-1 and TRBJ1-6, with TRBD1 as a possible D gene (5 bases). Trimming left V 1 base short and J 7 bases short, with 11 bases between. CDR1 and CDR2 from the germline V gene are DFQATT and SNEGSKA (reference sequence). The CDR3 is 14 amino acids. Here the CDR3 DNA reads TGCAGTGCTAGAGTAGCCGGGACCAATTCACCCCTCCACTTT. Amino acids: CSARVAGTNSPLHF.

V is TRBV12-3 or TRBV12-4 and J is TRBJ2-1, with 7 bases fitting TRBD2. Trimming at V came to 2 bases and at J to 5 bases, leaving 15 bases not matched to a gene. The CDR3 length is 18 residues. The CDR3 DNA follows: TGTGCCAGCAGTTTACATTTGGCCCAGCGGGGACTCAACAATGAGCAGTTCTTC. Translation: CASSLHLAQRGLNNEQFF.

The J gene is TRBJ1-1, the V gene TRBV12-3 or TRBV12-4; 10 bases line up with TRBD1. There are 17 residues in the CDR3. The ends lost 5 bases at V and 5 bases at J; junction bases unmatched: 14. The CDR3 loop reads CASSPPGGTGDRTEAFF. The CDR3 bases are TGTGCCAGCAGTCCCCCGGGTGGGACAGGGGATAGGACTGAAGCTTTCTTT.

This sequence joins TRBV5-4 and TRBJ1-1; 8 bases agree with TRBD1. The CDR3 runs to 16 residues. V was pared by 6 bases and J by 5 bases, with 15 bases of the junction left unmatched. Germline CDR1 is SGHNT and CDR2 is YYREEE (reference sequence). The CDR3 spells CASTWAGRGRRTEAFF. In DNA form, the CDR3 reads TGTGCCAGCACCTGGGCGGGCAGGGGGCGAAGGACTGAAGCTTTCTTT.

This clonotype was picked up a small number of times. Sequence at one end of the junction differs from germline and may be a read error. This sequence joins TRBV29-1 and TRBJ2-7; D is perhaps TRBD1 (5 bases). CDR1 SQVTM and CDR2 ANQGSEA come from the germline V gene. The CDR3 is made up of 11 amino acids. The CDR3 loop is CSAEQDYEQYF. CDR3 in DNA: TGCAGCGCTGAACAGGACTACGAGCAGTACTTC.

This clonotype has just a few counts. This chain connects TRBV4-1 to TRBJ2-7; the match to TRBD1 covers 7 bases. This CDR3 region has 15 residues. The germline CDR1 and CDR2 sequences are MGHRA and YSYEKL. Unmatched junction bases numbered 5, after V lost 1 base and J lost 2 bases. CDR3 DNA: TGCGCCAGCAGCCAAGGGTGGGACAGCACCTACGAGCAGTACTTC. Its translation is CASSQGWDSTYEQYF.

This clonotype was counted only a few times. V is TRBV9 and J is TRBJ2-2; D may be TRBD1 (5 bases). The V and J ends lost 3 bases and 6 bases respectively, with 12 bases between them. CDR3 size: 14 residues. Germline V gives CDR1 SGDLS, CDR2 YYNGEE. The CDR3 coding sequence is TGTGCCAGCAGCGGAGACAGTATCCCCGGGGAGCTGTTTTTT. Amino acid sequence: CASSGDSIPGELFF.

This chain uses TRBV4-3 with TRBJ1-5; D ambiguous. Germline-derived CDR1 and CDR2 are LGHNA and YSLEER. The CDR3 contains 15 residues. V was shortened by 1 base and J by 1 base, with 8 bases between the two germline ends. CDR3 sequence reads: CASSQAGRSNQPQHF. The CDR3 DNA reads TGCGCCAGCAGCCAAGCGGGCAGAAGCAATCAGCCCCAGCATTTT.

Many counts were recorded for this clonotype. The genes are TRBV20-1 and TRBJ2-7; D call uncertain. V was clipped by 4 bases and J by 5 bases, with 6 bases between them. The length of the CDR3 is 10 residues. Germline CDR1 reads DFQATT; CDR2 reads SNEGSKA (reference sequence). The CDR3 is CSATRDEQYF. CDR3 nucleotide sequence: TGCAGTGCTACTCGAGACGAGCAGTACTTC.